The 5 T cell receptor beta chains below were found in one sample sequenced in a study of siplizumab effects on memory and regulatory T cells. Sequencing was performed with immunoSEQ multiplex PCR; in TCRdb, only in-frame clones are kept and a portion is missing. Of roughly 100,000 clones listed, 93% are singletons. Sequenced sample: CD8+ T cells sorted from blood. The receptors come from a human donor in good health.

This chain joins TRBV6-4 and TRBJ2-7, with 7 bases that match TRBD2. The CDR3 runs 14 residues. CDR1 and CDR2 from the germline V gene are MRHNA and SNTAGT. V gave up 6 bases and J gave up 0 bases; unmatched junction bases: 5. CDR3 coding DNA: TGTGCCAGCAGAAGACGGGGGGACTCCTACGAGCAGTACTTC. The encoded protein is CASRRRGDSYEQYF.

CDR3 in amino acids: CASSSGTGGYEQYF. For the CDR3, the DNA is TGTGCCAGCAGCTCGGGGACAGGGGGATACGAGCAGTACTTC. The J gene is TRBJ2-7, the V gene TRBV7-9, with 11 bases lining up with TRBD1. From germline, CDR1 is SEHNR and CDR2 FQNEAQ (reference sequence). The CDR3 runs 14 residues. With 4 bases clipped from V and 4 bases from J, the junction kept 3 bases outside the gene matches.

The chain combines TRBV4-1 with TRBJ2-7; 10 bases map to TRBD2. This CDR3 is 18 amino acids long. The V gene end was trimmed by 0 bases and the J gene end by 0 bases; junction bases not matched to a gene: 8. CDR1 and CDR2 (germline): MGHRA, YSYEKL. The CDR3 is CASSQDPSGGRSSYEQYF. In DNA form, the CDR3 reads TGCGCCAGCAGCCAAGATCCTAGCGGGGGCCGAAGCTCCTACGAGCAGTACTTC.

This rearrangement joins TRBV19 to TRBJ1-1, with D uncertain. The CDR3 sequence is 15 residues long. The germline V gene has CDR1 LNHDA and CDR2 SQIVND (reference sequence). V gave up 3 bases and J gave up 1 base, with 12 bases separating them. In DNA, the CDR3 is TGTGCCAGTAGTATTGAGGGCCCTTCGAACACTGAAGCTTTCTTT. Translating it yields CASSIEGPSNTEAFF.

This CDR3 reads CAWEGGDLHYNEQFF. CDR3 DNA: TGTGCCTGGGAAGGTGGGGACTTGCACTACAATGAGCAGTTCTTC. This chain uses TRBV30 with TRBJ2-1; a weak D match, TRBD2 (6 bases). Germline CDR1 reads GTSNPN; CDR2 reads SVGIG (reference sequence). The CDR3 has 15 amino acids. V lost 5 bases, J lost 3 bases, and 17 bases lay in between.